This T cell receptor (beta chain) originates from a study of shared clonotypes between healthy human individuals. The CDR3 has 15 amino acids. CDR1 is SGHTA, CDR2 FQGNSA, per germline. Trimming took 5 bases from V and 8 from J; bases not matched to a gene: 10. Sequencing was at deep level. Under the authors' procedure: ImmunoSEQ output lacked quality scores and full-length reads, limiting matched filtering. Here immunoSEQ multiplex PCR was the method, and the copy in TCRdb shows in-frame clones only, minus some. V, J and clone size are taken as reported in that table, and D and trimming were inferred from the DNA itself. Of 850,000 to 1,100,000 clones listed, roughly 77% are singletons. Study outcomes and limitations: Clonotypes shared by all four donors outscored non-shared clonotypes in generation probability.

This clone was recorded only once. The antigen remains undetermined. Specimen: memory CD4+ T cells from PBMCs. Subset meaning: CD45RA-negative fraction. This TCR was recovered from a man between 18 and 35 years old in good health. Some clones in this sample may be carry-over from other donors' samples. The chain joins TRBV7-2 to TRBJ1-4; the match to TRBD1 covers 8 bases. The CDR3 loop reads CASSTWTGTQEKLFF. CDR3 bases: TGTGCCAGCAGCACGTGGACAGGGACTCAGGAAAAACTGTTTTTT.